Given below is one TCR beta chain in context. Its antigen is currently unknown. Germline V lookup: CDR1 MDHEN, CDR2 SYDVKM. CDR3 length: 16 amino acids. V gave up 3 bases and J gave up 0 bases, with 12 bases separating them. Donors had no recently reported acute infections or vaccinations and were HIV-negative. Approximately 81 million PBMCs went into genomic DNA for unsorted samples. The data were taken from a study of shared clonotypes between healthy human individuals. General study findings and limits: Sampling covered nothing but blood. Tissue TCR repertoires likely differ from those found in blood.

The deep-level immunoSEQ assay was used. Libraries were prepared by immunoSEQ multiplex PCR; TCRdb keeps only in-frame clonotypes and omits some of them. The table has about 490,000 clones, 76% seen once. This clonotype was sampled from a middle-aged woman in good health. Some clones in this sample may be carry-over from other donors' samples. The specimen sequenced was PBMCs. The chain links TRBV28 to TRBJ1-3; TRBD1 is a possible D gene (5 bases). CDR3 protein: CASSFSWGGSGNTIYF. The CDR3 DNA follows: TGTGCCAGCAGTTTTTCTTGGGGGGGCTCTGGAAACACCATATATTTT.